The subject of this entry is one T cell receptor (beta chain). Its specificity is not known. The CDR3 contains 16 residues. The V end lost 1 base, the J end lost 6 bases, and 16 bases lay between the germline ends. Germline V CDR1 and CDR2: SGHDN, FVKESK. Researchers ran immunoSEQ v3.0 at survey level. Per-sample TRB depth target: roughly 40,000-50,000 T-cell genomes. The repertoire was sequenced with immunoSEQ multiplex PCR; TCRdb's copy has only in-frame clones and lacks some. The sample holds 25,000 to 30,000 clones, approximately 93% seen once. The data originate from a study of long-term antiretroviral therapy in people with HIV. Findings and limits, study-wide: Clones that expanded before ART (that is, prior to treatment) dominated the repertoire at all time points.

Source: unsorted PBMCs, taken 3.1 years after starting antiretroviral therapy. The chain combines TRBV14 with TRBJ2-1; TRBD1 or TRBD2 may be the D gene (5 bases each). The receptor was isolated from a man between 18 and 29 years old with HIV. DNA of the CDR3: TGTGCCAGCAGCCAAGTTCTAGGGACGCCAAGCAATGAGCAGTTCTTC. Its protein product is CASSQVLGTPSNEQFF.